The rows below give T cell receptor beta chains drawn from one sample of a study of blood T cells in healthy people across ages. MiXCR was run by TCRdb on the 5' RACE reads, yielding one entry per CDR3 protein. The table lists approximately 1,700,000 distinct CDR3 sequences, roughly two fifths of them singletons. Sequencing was carried out using blood. These receptors all come from a human donor in good health. Each CDR3 is given with its conserved first and last residue. Each record gives: V gene, J gene, D gene, clone size, CDR3 DNA, CDR3 protein. A D gene is named only where the DNA matches it firmly. Size tells how often a clone was seen (once, few, many) or the class of an expanded clone, and some rows leave it out.

v_gene: TRBV29-1; j_gene: TRBJ1-2; d_gene: TRBD1; abundance: few; CDR3nt: TGCAGCGTTGAAGGACAGGGCGGGTCTGGCTACACCTTC; CDR3aa: CSVEGQGGSGYTF
v_gene: TRBV24-1; j_gene: TRBJ1-2; d_gene: TRBD1; abundance: once; CDR3nt: TGTGCCACCTCCGGGACAGGGGAAGAAAACTATGGCTACACCTTC; CDR3aa: CATSGTGEENYGYTF
v_gene: TRBV12-3/TRBV12-4; j_gene: TRBJ2-1; d_gene: NA; abundance: NA; CDR3nt: TGTGCCAGCAGTTTCTCGGTCGGGAGCGATGAGCAGTTCTTC; CDR3aa: CASSFSVGSDEQFF
v_gene: TRBV5-1; j_gene: TRBJ2-5; d_gene: TRBD2; abundance: many; CDR3nt: TGTGCCAGCAGCTTAGCGGGCAGACAAGAGACCCAGTACTTC; CDR3aa: CASSLAGRQETQYF
v_gene: TRBV20-1; j_gene: TRBJ2-1; d_gene: NA; abundance: NA; CDR3nt: TGCAGTGCTAGAGATCATGGAGGACAGTCCTACAATGAGCAGTTCTTC; CDR3aa: CSARDHGGQSYNEQFF
v_gene: TRBV12-3/TRBV12-4; j_gene: TRBJ1-1; d_gene: NA; abundance: few; CDR3nt: TGTGCCAGCAGTTTTGATGTGAACACTGAAGCTTTCTTT; CDR3aa: CASSFDVNTEAFF
v_gene: TRBV6-1; j_gene: TRBJ1-1; d_gene: TRBD1; abundance: NA; CDR3nt: TGTGCCAGCAGTCCCCTACCGACAGGGGGGACTGAAGCTTTCTTT; CDR3aa: CASSPLPTGGTEAFF
v_gene: TRBV5-1; j_gene: TRBJ2-7; d_gene: TRBD2; abundance: NA; CDR3nt: TGCGCCAGCAGCCCGTACCTAGCGGGGGACGAGCAGTACTTC; CDR3aa: CASSPYLAGDEQYF
v_gene: TRBV10-3; j_gene: TRBJ2-3; d_gene: NA; abundance: NA; CDR3nt: TGTGCCAGCGAGGACGTGGCAGATACGCAGTATTTT; CDR3aa: CASEDVADTQYF
v_gene: TRBV10-3; j_gene: TRBJ2-2; d_gene: TRBD2; abundance: few; CDR3nt: TGTGCCAACTCCGGGACTACAAACACCGGGGAGCTGTTTTTT; CDR3aa: CANSGTTNTGELFF
v_gene: TRBV7-2; j_gene: TRBJ2-3; d_gene: NA; abundance: NA; CDR3nt: TGTGCCAGCGGCTTGGCGGGGACTTCCACAGATACGCAGTATTTT; CDR3aa: CASGLAGTSTDTQYF
v_gene: TRBV7-2; j_gene: TRBJ2-7; d_gene: TRBD2; abundance: NA; CDR3nt: TGTGCCAGCAGCTTGACTAGCCAGGGTAGCAGCTCCTACGAGCAGTACTTC; CDR3aa: CASSLTSQGSSSYEQYF
v_gene: TRBV29-1; j_gene: TRBJ1-1; d_gene: NA; abundance: NA; CDR3nt: TGCAGCGTGGCTGACGGGAACACTGAAGCTTTCTTT; CDR3aa: CSVADGNTEAFF
v_gene: TRBV21-1; j_gene: TRBJ2-1; d_gene: NA; abundance: few; CDR3nt: TGTGCCAGCAGCAAACCATCATGGTCCTCATTCAATGAGCAGTTCTTC; CDR3aa: CASSKPSWSSFNEQFF
v_gene: TRBV29-1; j_gene: TRBJ2-7; d_gene: NA; abundance: once; CDR3nt: TGCAGCGTTGAAGGGGAAATGGAGCAGTACTTC; CDR3aa: CSVEGEMEQYF